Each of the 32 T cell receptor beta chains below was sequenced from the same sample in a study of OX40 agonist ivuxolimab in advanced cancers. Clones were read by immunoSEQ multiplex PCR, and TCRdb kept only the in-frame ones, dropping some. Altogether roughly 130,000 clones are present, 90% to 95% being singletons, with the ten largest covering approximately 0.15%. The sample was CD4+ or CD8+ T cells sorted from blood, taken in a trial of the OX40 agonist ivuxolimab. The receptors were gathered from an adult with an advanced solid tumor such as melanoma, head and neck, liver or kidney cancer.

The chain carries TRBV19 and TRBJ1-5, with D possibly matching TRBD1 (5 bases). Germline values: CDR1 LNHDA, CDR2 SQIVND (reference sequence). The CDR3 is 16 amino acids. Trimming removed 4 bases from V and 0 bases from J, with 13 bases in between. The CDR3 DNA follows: TGTGCCAGTAGTACCACATCAGGGAGTAGCAATCAGCCCCAGCATTTT. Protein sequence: CASSTTSGSSNQPQHF.

As DNA, the CDR3 is TGTGCCAGCAGCTTAGTAGCAGGGGGCCATTGGGAGACCCAGTACTTC. As protein: CASSLVAGGHWETQYF. The chain uses TRBV7-6 and TRBJ2-5; 8 positions agree with TRBD1. After removal of 1 base from V and 5 bases from J, the junction contained 9 bases not matched to a gene. Germline V lookup: CDR1 SGHVS, CDR2 FNYEAQ. The CDR3 extends over 16 amino acids.

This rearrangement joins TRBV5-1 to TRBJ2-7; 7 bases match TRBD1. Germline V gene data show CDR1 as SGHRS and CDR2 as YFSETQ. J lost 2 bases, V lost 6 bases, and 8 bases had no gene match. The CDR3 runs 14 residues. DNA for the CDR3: TGCGCCAGCACCGGTACAGGGGTAACCTACGAGCAGTACTTC. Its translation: CASTGTGVTYEQYF. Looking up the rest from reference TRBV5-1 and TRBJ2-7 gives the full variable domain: KAGVTQTPRYLIKTRGQQVTLSCSPISGHRSVSWYQQTPGQGLQFLFEYFSETQRNKGNFPGRFSGRQFSNSRSEMNVSTLELGDSALYLCASTGTGVTYEQYFGPGTRLTVT.

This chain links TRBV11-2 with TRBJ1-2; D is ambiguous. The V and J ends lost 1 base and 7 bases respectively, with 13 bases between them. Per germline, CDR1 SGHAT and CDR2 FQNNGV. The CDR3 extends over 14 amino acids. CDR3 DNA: TGTGCCAGCAGCTTAGTAGGCTTGGGGAGTGGCTACACCTTC. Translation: CASSLVGLGSGYTF.

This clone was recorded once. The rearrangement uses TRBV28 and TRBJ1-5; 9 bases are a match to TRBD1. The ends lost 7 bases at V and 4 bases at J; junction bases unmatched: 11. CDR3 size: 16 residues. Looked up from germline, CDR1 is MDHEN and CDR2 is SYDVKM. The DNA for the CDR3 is TGTGCCAGCACCATAATTGGGACAGGGATAAATCAGCCCCAGCATTTT. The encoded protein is CASTIIGTGINQPQHF.

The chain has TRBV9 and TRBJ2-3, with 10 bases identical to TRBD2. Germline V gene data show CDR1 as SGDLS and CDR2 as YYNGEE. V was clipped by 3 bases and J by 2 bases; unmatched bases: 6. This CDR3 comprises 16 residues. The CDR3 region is CASSALGTSATDTQYF. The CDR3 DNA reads TGTGCCAGCAGCGCCCTGGGGACTAGCGCCACAGATACGCAGTATTTT.

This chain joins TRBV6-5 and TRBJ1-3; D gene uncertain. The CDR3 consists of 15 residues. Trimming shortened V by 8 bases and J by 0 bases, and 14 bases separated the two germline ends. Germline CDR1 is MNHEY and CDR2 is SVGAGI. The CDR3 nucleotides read TGTGCCAGCGGCCGTGACCGCTTCTCTGGAAACACCATATATTTT. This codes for CASGRDRFSGNTIYF.

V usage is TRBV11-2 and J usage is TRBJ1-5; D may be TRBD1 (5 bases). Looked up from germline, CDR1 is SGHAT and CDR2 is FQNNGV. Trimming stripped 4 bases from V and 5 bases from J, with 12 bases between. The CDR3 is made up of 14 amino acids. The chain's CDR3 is CASSSTGTHQPQHF. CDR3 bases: TGTGCCAGCAGCTCGACCGGGACCCATCAGCCCCAGCATTTT.

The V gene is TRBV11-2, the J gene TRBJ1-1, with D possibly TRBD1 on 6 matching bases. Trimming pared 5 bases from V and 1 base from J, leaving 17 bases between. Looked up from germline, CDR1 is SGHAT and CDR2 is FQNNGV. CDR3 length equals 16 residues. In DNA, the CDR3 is TGTGCCAGCAGCCCTAGGAGGGGGGGGGAGAACACTGAAGCTTTCTTT. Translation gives CASSPRRGGENTEAFF.

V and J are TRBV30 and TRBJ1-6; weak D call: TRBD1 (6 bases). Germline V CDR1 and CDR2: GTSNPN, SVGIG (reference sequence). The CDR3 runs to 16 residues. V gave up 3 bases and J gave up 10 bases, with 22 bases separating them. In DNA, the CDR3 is TGTGCCTGGAGCGCCCGCGGGGGGCCTCGGGGATCACCCCTCCACTTT. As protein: CAWSARGGPRGSPLHF.

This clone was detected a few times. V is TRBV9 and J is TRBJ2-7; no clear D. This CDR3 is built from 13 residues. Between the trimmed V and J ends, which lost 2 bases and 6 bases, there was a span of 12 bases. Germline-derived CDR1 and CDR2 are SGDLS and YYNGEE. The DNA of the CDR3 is TGTGCCAGCAGCGTTGCTATACGTGGCGAGCAGTACTTC. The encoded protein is CASSVAIRGEQYF.

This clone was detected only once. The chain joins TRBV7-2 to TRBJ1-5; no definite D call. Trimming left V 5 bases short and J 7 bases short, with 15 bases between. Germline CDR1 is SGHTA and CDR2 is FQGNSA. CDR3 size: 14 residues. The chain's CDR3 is CASSPKQSLQPQHF. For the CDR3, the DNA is TGTGCCAGCAGCCCGAAACAGAGTTTGCAGCCCCAGCATTTT.

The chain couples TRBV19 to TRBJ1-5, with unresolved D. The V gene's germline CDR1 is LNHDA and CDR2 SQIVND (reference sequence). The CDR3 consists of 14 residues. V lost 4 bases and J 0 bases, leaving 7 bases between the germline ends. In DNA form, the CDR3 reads TGTGCCAGTAGTAACAGCAATAGCAATCAGCCCCAGCATTTT. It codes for CASSNSNSNQPQHF.

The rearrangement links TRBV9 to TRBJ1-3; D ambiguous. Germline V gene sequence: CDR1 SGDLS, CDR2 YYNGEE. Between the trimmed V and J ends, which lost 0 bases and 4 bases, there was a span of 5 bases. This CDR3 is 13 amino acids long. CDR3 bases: TGTGCCAGCAGCGTAGAAACGGGAAACACCATATATTTT. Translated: CASSVETGNTIYF.

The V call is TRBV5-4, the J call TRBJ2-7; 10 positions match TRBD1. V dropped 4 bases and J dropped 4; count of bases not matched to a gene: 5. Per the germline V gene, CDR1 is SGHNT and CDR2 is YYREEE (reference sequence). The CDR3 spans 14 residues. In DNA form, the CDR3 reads TGTGCCAGCAGCCCCGACAGGGGGCGGTACGAGCAGTACTTC. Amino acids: CASSPDRGRYEQYF.

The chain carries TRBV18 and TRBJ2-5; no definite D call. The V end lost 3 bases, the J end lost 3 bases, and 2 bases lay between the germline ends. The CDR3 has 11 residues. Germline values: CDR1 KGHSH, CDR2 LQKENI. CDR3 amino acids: CASSPKETQYF. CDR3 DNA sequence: TGTGCCAGCTCACCTAAAGAGACCCAGTACTTC.

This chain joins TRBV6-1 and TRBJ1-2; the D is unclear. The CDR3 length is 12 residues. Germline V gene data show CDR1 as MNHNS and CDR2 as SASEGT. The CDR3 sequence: CALLPGVGGYTF. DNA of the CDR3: TGTGCACTGCTCCCCGGGGTCGGTGGCTACACCTTC.

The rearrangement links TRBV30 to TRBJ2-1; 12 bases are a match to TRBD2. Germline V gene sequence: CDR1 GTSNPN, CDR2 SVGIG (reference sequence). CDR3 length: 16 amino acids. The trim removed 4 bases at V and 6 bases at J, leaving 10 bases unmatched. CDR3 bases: TGTGCCTGGAACCGACTGACTAGCGGGGGCGTCAATGAGCAGTTCTTC. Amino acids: CAWNRLTSGGVNEQFF.

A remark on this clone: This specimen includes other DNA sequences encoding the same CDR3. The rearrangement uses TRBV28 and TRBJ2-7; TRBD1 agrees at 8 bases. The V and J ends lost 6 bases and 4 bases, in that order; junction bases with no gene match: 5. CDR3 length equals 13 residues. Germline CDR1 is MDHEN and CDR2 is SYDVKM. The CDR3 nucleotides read TGTGCCAGCAGACGCCAGGGGGCTTACGAGCAGTACTTC. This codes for CASRRQGAYEQYF.

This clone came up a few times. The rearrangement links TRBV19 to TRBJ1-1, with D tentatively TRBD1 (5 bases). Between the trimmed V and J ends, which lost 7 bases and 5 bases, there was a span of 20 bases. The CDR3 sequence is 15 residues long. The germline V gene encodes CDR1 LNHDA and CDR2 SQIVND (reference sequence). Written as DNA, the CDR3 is TGTGCCAGTACCCCACCCGGGGGTAAAAAGACTGAAGCTTTCTTT. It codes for CASTPPGGKKTEAFF.

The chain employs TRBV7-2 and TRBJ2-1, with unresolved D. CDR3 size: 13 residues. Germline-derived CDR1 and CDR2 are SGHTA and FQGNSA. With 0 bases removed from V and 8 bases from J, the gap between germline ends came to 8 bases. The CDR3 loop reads CASSLARAYEQFF. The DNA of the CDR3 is TGTGCCAGCAGCTTAGCAAGGGCGTATGAGCAGTTCTTC.

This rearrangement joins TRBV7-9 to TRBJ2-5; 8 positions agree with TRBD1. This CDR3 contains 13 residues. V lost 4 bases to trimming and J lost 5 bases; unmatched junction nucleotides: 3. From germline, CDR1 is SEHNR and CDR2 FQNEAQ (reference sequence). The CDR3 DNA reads TGTGCCAGCAGCTGGACAGGGTTGGAGACCCAGTACTTC. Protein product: CASSWTGLETQYF.

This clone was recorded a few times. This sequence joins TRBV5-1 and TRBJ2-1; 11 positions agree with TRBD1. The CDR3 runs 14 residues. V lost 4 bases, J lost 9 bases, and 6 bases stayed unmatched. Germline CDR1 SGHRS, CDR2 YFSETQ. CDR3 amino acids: CASSRDRGSGEQFF. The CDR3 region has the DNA TGCGCCAGCAGCCGGGACAGGGGGTCTGGTGAGCAGTTCTTC.

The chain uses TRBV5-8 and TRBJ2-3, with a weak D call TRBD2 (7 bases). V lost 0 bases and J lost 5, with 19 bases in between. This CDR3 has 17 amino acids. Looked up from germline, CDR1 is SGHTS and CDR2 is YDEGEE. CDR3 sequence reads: CASSLGGGVVQGDTQYF. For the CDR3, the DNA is TGTGCCAGCAGCTTGGGCGGGGGCGTGGTCCAGGGAGATACGCAGTATTTT.

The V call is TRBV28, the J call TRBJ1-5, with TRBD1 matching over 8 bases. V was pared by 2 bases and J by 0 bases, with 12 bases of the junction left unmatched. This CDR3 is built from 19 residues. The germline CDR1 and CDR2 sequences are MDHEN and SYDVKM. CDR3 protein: CASSLAGTGGFYSNQPQHF. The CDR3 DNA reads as TGTGCCAGCAGTTTAGCGGGGACAGGAGGTTTTTATAGCAATCAGCCCCAGCATTTT.

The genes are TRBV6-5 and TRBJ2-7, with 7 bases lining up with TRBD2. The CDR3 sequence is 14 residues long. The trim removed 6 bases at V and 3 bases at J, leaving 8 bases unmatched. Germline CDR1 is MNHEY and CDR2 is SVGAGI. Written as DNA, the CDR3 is TGTGCCAGCAGAAAGACGGGGGGTAGCTACGAGCAGTACTTC. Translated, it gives CASRKTGGSYEQYF.

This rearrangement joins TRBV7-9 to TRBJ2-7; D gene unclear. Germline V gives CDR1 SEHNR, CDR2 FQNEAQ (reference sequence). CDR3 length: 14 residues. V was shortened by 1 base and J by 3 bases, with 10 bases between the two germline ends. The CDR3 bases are TGTGCCAGCAGCTTAGGCGGTTCCGACTACGAGCAGTACTTC. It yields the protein CASSLGGSDYEQYF.

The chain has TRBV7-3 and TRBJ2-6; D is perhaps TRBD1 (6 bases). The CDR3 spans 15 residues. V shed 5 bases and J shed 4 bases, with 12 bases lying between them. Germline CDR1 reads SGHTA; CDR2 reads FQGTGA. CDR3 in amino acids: CASSPQGRGANVLTF. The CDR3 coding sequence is TGTGCCAGCAGCCCGCAGGGGAGAGGGGCCAACGTCCTGACTTTC.

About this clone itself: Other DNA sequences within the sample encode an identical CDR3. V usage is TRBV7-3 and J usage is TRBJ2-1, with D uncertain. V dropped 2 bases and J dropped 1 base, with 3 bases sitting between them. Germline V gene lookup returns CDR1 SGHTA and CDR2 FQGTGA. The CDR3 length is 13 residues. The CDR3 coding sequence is TGTGCCAGCAGCTTAGGGTCCTACAATGAGCAGTTCTTC. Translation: CASSLGSYNEQFF. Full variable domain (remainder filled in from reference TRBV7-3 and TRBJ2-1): GAGVSQTPSNKVTEKGKYVELRCDPISGHTALYWYRQSLGQGPEFLIYFQGTGAADDSGLPNDRFFAVRPEGSVSTLKIQRTERGDSAVYLCASSLGSYNEQFFGPGTRLTVL.

In nucleotides, the CDR3 is TGTGCCAGAGACAGGAGCGACAGAGGATCTGAAGCTTTCTTT. It yields the protein CARDRSDRGSEAFF. The V call is TRBV11-3, the J call TRBJ1-1; a possible D gene is TRBD1 (6 bases). Trimming left V 9 bases short and J 6 bases short, with 20 bases between. The CDR3 has 14 residues. The germline V gene encodes CDR1 SGHNT and CDR2 YENEEA.

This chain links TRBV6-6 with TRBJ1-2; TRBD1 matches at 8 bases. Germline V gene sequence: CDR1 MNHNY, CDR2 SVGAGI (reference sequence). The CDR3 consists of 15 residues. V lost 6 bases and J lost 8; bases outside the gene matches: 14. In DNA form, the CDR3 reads TGTGCCAGCAGACCCGTCTCCGGGACAGGAGGGGGCTACACCTTC. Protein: CASRPVSGTGGGYTF.

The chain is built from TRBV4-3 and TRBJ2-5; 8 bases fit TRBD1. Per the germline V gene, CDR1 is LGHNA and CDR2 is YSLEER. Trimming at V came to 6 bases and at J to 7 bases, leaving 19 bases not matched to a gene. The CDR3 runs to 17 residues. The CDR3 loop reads CASSPVGGAGGVGTQYF. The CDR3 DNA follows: TGCGCCAGCAGTCCCGTGGGGGGAGCAGGGGGCGTCGGGACCCAGTACTTC.